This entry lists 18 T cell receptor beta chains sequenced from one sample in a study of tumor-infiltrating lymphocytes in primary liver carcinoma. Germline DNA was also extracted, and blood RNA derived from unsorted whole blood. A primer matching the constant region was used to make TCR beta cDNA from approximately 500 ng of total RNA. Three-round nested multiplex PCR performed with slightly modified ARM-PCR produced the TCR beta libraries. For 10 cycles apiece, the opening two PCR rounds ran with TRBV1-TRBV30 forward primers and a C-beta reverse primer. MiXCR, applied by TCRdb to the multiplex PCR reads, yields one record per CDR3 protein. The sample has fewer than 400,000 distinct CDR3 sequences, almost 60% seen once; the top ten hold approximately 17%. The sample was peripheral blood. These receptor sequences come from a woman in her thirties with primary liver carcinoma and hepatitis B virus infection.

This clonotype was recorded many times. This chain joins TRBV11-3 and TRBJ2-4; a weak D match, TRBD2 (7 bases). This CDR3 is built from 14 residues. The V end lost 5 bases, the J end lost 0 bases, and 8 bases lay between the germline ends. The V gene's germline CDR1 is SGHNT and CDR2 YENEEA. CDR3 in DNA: TGTGCCAGCAGCCGGGGGGCAGCCAAAAACATTCAGTACTTC. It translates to CASSRGAAKNIQYF.

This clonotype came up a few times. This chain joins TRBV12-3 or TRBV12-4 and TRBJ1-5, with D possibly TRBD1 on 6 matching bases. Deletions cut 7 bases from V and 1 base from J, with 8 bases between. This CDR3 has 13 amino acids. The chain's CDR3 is CASKGGSNQPQHF. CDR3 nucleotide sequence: TGTGCCAGCAAGGGGGGGAGCAATCAGCCCCAGCATTTT.

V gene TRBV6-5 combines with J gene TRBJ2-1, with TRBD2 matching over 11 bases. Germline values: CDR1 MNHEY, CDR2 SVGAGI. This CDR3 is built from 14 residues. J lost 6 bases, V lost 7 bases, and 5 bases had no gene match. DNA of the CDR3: TGTGCCAGCACCCGGACTAGCGGGTCCAATGAGCAGTTCTTC. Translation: CASTRTSGSNEQFF.

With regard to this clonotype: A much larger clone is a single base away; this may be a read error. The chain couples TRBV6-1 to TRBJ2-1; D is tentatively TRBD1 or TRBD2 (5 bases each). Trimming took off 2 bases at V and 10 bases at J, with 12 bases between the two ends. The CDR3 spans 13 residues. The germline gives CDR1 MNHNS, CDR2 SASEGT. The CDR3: CASSETAGTEQFF. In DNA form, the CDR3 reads TGTGCCAGCAGTGAAACTGCAGGGACGGAGCAGTTCTTC.

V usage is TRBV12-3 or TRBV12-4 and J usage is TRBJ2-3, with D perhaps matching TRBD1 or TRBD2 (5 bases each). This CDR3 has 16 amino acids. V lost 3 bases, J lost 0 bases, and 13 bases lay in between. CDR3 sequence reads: CASSFLGPPSTDTQYF. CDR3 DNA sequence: TGTGCCAGCAGTTTCTTGGGACCTCCTAGCACAGATACGCAGTATTTT.

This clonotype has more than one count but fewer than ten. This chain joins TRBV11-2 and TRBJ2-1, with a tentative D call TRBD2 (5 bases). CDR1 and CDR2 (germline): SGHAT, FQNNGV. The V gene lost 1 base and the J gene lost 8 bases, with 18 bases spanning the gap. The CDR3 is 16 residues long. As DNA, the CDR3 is TGTGCCAGCAGCTTAGTTTGGGAACCCGTGAGGGATGAGCAGTTCTTC. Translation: CASSLVWEPVRDEQFF.

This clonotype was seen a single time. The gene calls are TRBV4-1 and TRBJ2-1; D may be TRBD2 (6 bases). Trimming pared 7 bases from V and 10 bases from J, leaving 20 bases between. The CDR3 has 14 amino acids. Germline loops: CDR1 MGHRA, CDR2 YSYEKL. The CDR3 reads CASKQGLSSDEQFF. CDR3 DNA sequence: TGCGCCAGCAAACAAGGACTATCGTCAGACGAGCAGTTCTTC.

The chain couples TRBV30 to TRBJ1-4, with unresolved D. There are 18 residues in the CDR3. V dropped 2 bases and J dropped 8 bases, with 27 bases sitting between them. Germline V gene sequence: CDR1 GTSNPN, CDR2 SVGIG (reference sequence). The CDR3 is CAWSHYFLERGEGEKLFF. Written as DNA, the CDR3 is TGTGCCTGGAGTCACTACTTCCTCGAACGCGGGGAGGGCGAAAAACTGTTTTTT.

The CDR3 DNA is TGTGCCAGCAGCGCAAATTTAGCGGGAGAAGCAGATACGCAGTATTTT. Protein sequence: CASSANLAGEADTQYF. The V and J genes are TRBV21-1 and TRBJ2-3; TRBD2 is the table's D call and was not checked against the DNA. TRBV21-1 represents a pseudogene. The CDR3 has 16 residues.

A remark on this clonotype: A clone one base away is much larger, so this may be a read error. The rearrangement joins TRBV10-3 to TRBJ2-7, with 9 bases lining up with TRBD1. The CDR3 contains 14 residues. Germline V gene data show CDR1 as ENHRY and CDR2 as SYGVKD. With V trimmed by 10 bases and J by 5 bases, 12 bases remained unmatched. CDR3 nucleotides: TGTGCCACCGGAGGGGGGACAGGGTTTCACGAGCAGTACTTC. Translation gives CATGGGTGFHEQYF.

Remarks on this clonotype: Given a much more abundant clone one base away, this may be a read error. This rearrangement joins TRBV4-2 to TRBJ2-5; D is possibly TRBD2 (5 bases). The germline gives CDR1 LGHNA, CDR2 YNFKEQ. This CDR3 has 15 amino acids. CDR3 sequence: CASNQDGPRGETQYF. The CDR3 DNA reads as TGTGCCAGCAACCAAGATGGGCCCCGAGGGGAGACCCAGTACTTC.

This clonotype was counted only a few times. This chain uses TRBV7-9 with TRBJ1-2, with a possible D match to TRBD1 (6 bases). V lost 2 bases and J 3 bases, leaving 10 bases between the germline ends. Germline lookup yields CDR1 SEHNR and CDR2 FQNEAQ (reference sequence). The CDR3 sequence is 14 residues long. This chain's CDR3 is CASSLRGADYGYTF. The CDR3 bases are TGTGCCAGCAGCTTAAGGGGGGCAGACTATGGCTACACCTTC.

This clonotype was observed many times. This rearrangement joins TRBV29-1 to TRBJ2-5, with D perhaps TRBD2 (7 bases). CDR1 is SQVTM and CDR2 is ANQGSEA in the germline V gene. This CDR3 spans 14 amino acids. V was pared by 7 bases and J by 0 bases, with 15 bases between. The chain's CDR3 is CSAGGRTNQETQYF. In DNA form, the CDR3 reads TGCAGCGCGGGGGGCAGGACTAACCAAGAGACCCAGTACTTC.

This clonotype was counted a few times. CDR3 region: CASSLGLAATGELFF. In nucleotides, the CDR3 is TGTGCCAGCAGCCTCGGATTAGCGGCCACCGGGGAGCTGTTTTTT. The J gene is TRBJ2-2, the V gene TRBV7-8; maybe TRBD2 (6 bases). Trimming cost V 5 bases and J 4 bases, with 14 bases left between them. The CDR3 runs to 15 residues. Per the germline V gene, CDR1 is SGHVS and CDR2 is FQNEAQ. Looking up the rest from reference TRBV7-8 and TRBJ2-2 gives the full variable domain: GAGVSQSPRYKVAKRGQDVALRCDPISGHVSLFWYQQALGQGPEFLTYFQNEAQLDKSGLPSDRFFAERPEGSVSTLKIQRTQQEDSAVYLCASSLGLAATGELFFGEGSRLTVL.

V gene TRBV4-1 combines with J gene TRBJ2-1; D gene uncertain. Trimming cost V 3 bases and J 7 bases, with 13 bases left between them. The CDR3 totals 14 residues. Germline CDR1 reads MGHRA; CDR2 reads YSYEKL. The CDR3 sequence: CASSQKLWVNEQFF. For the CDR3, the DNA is TGCGCCAGCAGCCAGAAGTTGTGGGTTAATGAGCAGTTCTTC.

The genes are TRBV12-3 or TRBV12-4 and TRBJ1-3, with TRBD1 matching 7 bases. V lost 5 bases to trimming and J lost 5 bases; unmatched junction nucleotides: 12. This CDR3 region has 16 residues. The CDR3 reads CASSPRAGGTRNTIYF. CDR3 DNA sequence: TGTGCCAGCAGTCCAAGGGCAGGGGGTACTCGAAACACCATATATTTT.

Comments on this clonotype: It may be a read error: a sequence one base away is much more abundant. The CDR3 DNA reads as TGTGCCAGCAGTTCATGGGGAGGACTAGCGGGACCCTACGAGCAGTACTTC. Its translation: CASSSWGGLAGPYEQYF. V is TRBV12-3 or TRBV12-4 and J is TRBJ2-7, with 12 positions matching TRBD2. This CDR3 has 17 amino acids. The ends lost 4 bases at V and 2 bases at J; junction bases unmatched: 9.

CDR3 loop: CASRPTGQETQYF. DNA of the CDR3: TGTGCCAGCAGGCCGACAGGGCAGGAGACCCAGTACTTC. The V gene is TRBV5-4, the J gene TRBJ2-5, with 7 bases fitting TRBD1. This CDR3 region has 13 residues. The V gene end was trimmed by 5 bases and the J gene end by 5 bases; junction bases not matched to a gene: 6. Germline CDR1 and CDR2: SGHNT and YYREEE (reference sequence).